The 26 T cell receptor beta chains given below trace back to one sample, sequenced in a study of identical twins. TCRdb analysed the 5' RACE reads with MiXCR anew, one entry per CDR3 protein. The sample lists around 500,000 distinct CDR3 sequences, more than 13% occurring once. Separately, the same data were catalogued under a study of yellow fever vaccine responses in identical twins.

The material sequenced was CD4+ T cells sorted from blood. The receptors originated from a woman between 18 and 29 years old in good health.

This clonotype was seen at least ten times. V gene TRBV25-1 combines with J gene TRBJ2-1; D is unclear. Trimming pared 8 bases from V and 7 bases from J, leaving 18 bases between. The CDR3 sequence is 14 residues long. The germline gives CDR1 MGHDK, CDR2 SYGVNS. The CDR3 nucleotides read TGTGCCAGCTCAAACGAGGTGGGCAGAAATGAGCAGTTCTTC. Its translation: CASSNEVGRNEQFF.

This clonotype was seen a single time. The rearrangement uses TRBV11-2 and TRBJ2-1, with 11 bases identical to TRBD2. Germline V gene sequence: CDR1 SGHAT, CDR2 FQNNGV. With V trimmed by 1 base and J by 3 bases, 11 bases remained unmatched. This CDR3 contains 19 residues. CDR3: CASSLVRRNSGRDYNEQFF. Written as DNA, the CDR3 is TGTGCCAGCAGCTTAGTAAGGAGGAATAGCGGGAGGGACTACAATGAGCAGTTCTTC.

The chain links TRBV5-1 to TRBJ1-1; the match to TRBD1 covers 7 bases. V shed 5 bases, J shed 2 bases, and the junction held 6 bases outside the gene matches. This CDR3 has 14 amino acids. Germline V gene sequence: CDR1 SGHRS, CDR2 YFSETQ. The DNA of the CDR3 is TGCGCCAGCAGTATGCAGGGGGGAAACACTGAAGCTTTCTTT. It encodes CASSMQGGNTEAFF.

This sequence joins TRBV6-4 and TRBJ2-1; D is uncertain. Germline loops: CDR1 MRHNA, CDR2 SNTAGT. The CDR3 is made up of 15 amino acids. V lost 6 bases and J 6 bases, leaving 18 bases between the germline ends. CDR3 amino acids: CASSLTVTNPNEQFF. The DNA for the CDR3 is TGTGCCAGCAGCTTAACAGTTACGAACCCCAATGAGCAGTTCTTC.

The CDR3 sequence: CATCESDGYTGELFF. Written as DNA, the CDR3 is TGTGCCACCTGTGAATCAGACGGTTACACCGGGGAGCTGTTTTTT. This chain links TRBV15 with TRBJ2-2; no definite D call. Trimming shortened V by 8 bases and J by 3 bases, and 16 bases separated the two germline ends. Per germline, CDR1 LNHNV and CDR2 YYDKDF (reference sequence). The CDR3 has 15 amino acids.

The rearrangement links TRBV20-1 to TRBJ2-7; the match to TRBD2 covers 7 bases. The CDR3 loop spans 15 amino acids. Trimming at V came to 3 bases and at J to 0 bases, leaving 8 bases not matched to a gene. Germline CDR1 reads DFQATT; CDR2 reads SNEGSKA (reference sequence). The CDR3 coding sequence is TGCAGTGCTAGGCAGGGACTAACCACCTCCTACGAGCAGTACTTC. This encodes CSARQGLTTSYEQYF.

The chain carries TRBV2 and TRBJ2-5; unclear D gene. Per the germline V gene, CDR1 is SNHLY and CDR2 is FYNNEI. V was cut by 4 bases and J by 2 bases, with 14 bases left in between. The CDR3 length is 15 residues. The CDR3 sequence: CASSADGVGQETQYF. The CDR3 nucleotides are TGTGCCAGCAGTGCGGATGGGGTGGGACAAGAGACCCAGTACTTC.

This clonotype has a handful of counts. The chain carries TRBV3-1 and TRBJ2-1; perhaps TRBD2 as D (7 bases). Germline-derived CDR1 and CDR2 are LGHDT and YNNKEL (reference sequence). CDR3 length: 14 amino acids. With 4 bases removed from V and 7 bases from J, the gap between germline ends came to 14 bases. The CDR3 spells CASSRRGGGNEQFF. CDR3 in DNA: TGTGCCAGCAGCCGGAGGGGGGGAGGTAATGAGCAGTTCTTC.

In this sample, this clonotype turned up a few times. This sequence joins TRBV5-6 and TRBJ1-1; D is undetermined. Germline V gene data show CDR1 as SGHDT and CDR2 as YYEEEE. Trimming took 0 bases from V and 4 from J, leaving 7 bases between them. CDR3 size: 13 residues. The CDR3 coding sequence is TGTGCCAGCAGCTTGGGTGGATTCACTGAAGCTTTCTTT. It codes for CASSLGGFTEAFF.

The V gene is TRBV7-6, the J gene TRBJ2-5, with TRBD2 identical over 7 bases. This CDR3 spans 14 amino acids. The germline V gene encodes CDR1 SGHVS and CDR2 FNYEAQ. V gave up 2 bases and J gave up 4 bases; unmatched junction bases: 4. CDR3 region: CASSLNVAGETQYF. DNA of the CDR3: TGTGCCAGCAGCTTAAACGTAGCGGGAGAGACCCAGTACTTC.

The sample holds many counts of this clonotype. The chain employs TRBV20-1 and TRBJ2-1; TRBD2 matches at 13 bases. Germline CDR1 reads DFQATT; CDR2 reads SNEGSKA (reference sequence). The V gene end was trimmed by 0 bases and the J gene end by 10 bases; junction bases not matched to a gene: 6. This CDR3 comprises 15 residues. The CDR3, as DNA: TGCAGTGCTAGAGATACAAAACTAGCGGGAGGGGAGCAGTTCTTC. This encodes CSARDTKLAGGEQFF.

This clonotype has a count of ten or more. The chain employs TRBV11-2 and TRBJ2-7; D ambiguous. CDR3 length equals 11 residues. V was clipped by 4 bases and J by 6 bases, with 7 bases between them. Per germline, CDR1 SGHAT and CDR2 FQNNGV. DNA of the CDR3: TGTGCCAGCAGCTCGAGTTTCGAGCAGTACTTC. This translates into CASSSSFEQYF.

The chain has TRBV20-1 and TRBJ2-3; D is perhaps TRBD2 (6 bases). Deletions cut 4 bases from V and 5 bases from J, with 16 bases between. Germline V lookup: CDR1 DFQATT, CDR2 SNEGSKA (reference sequence). There are 14 residues in the CDR3. This CDR3 reads CSATGLWEGDTQYF. DNA of the CDR3: TGCAGTGCTACGGGACTGTGGGAAGGAGATACGCAGTATTTT.

At least ten counts were recorded for this clonotype. The chain links TRBV10-3 to TRBJ2-1; 8 positions agree with TRBD1. The CDR3 totals 14 residues. Trimming cost V 2 bases and J 3 bases; bases outside gene matches: 0. In germline, CDR1 is ENHRY, CDR2 SYGVKD. CDR3 protein: CAISEGTGYNEQFF. DNA for the CDR3: TGTGCCATCAGTGAGGGGACAGGCTACAATGAGCAGTTCTTC.

This clonotype was counted at least ten times. The chain joins TRBV3-1 to TRBJ2-4; possible D gene TRBD2, 6 bases. V gave up 3 bases and J gave up 1 base, with 7 bases separating them. Per germline, CDR1 LGHDT and CDR2 YNNKEL (reference sequence). CDR3 size: 14 residues. The DNA for the CDR3 is TGTGCCAGCAGCCATCTAGCGGCCAAAAACATTCAGTACTTC. Translation: CASSHLAAKNIQYF. The variable domain in full, completed from reference TRBV3-1 and TRBJ2-4, reads DTAVSQTPKYLVTQMGNDKSIKCEQNLGHDTMYWYKQDSKKFLKIMFSYNNKELIINETVPNRFSPKSPDKAHLNLHINSLELGDSAVYFCASSHLAAKNIQYFGAGTRLSVL.

This clonotype showed up just a few times. The CDR3 sequence: CASTIGGTGSYEQYF. CDR3 DNA sequence: TGTGCCAGCACCATCGGCGGGACAGGGAGCTACGAGCAGTACTTC. This sequence joins TRBV28 and TRBJ2-7, with TRBD1 identical over 9 bases. The germline V gene encodes CDR1 MDHEN and CDR2 SYDVKM. Germline trimming cut 7 bases from V and 3 bases from J; bases unmatched to any gene: 10. The CDR3 covers 15 residues. Complete variable domain (other parts from reference TRBV28 and TRBJ2-7): DVKVTQSSRYLVKRTGEKVFLECVQDMDHENMFWYRQDPGLGLRLIYFSYDVKMKEKGDIPEGYSVSREKKERFSLILESASTNQTSMYLCASTIGGTGSYEQYFGPGTRLTVT.

The rearrangement uses TRBV24-1 and TRBJ2-7, with 7 bases that match TRBD1. Germline trimming cut 4 bases from V and 5 bases from J; bases unmatched to any gene: 13. CDR3 length: 16 amino acids. Germline V CDR1 and CDR2: KGHDR, SFDVKD. CDR3 region: CATSDPRTGPRNEQYF. CDR3 nucleotides: TGTGCCACCAGTGACCCCCGGACAGGTCCTCGGAACGAGCAGTACTTC.

The chain couples TRBV19 to TRBJ2-1; D perhaps matches TRBD1 (6 bases). Germline V gene sequence: CDR1 LNHDA, CDR2 SQIVND (reference sequence). The CDR3 runs 16 residues. Trimming pared 5 bases from V and 4 bases from J, leaving 18 bases between. CDR3 sequence reads: CASSDLLRDNYNEQFF. The CDR3 DNA reads as TGTGCCAGTAGTGACCTCCTCCGGGACAATTACAATGAGCAGTTCTTC. Looking up the rest from reference TRBV19 and TRBJ2-1 gives the full variable domain: DGGITQSPKYLFRKEGQNVTLSCEQNLNHDAMYWYRQDPGQGLRLIYYSQIVNDFQKGDIAEGYSVSREKKESFPLTVTSAQKNPTAFYLCASSDLLRDNYNEQFFGPGTRLTVL.

The chain has TRBV7-9 and TRBJ2-7; D remains ambiguous. CDR3 length equals 15 residues. V dropped 5 bases and J dropped 0 bases, with 14 bases sitting between them. Germline V gene data show CDR1 as SEHNR and CDR2 as FQNEAQ (reference sequence). The CDR3 spells CASSPLEPSSYEQYF. CDR3 sequence (DNA): TGTGCCAGCAGCCCGCTAGAGCCCTCCTCCTACGAGCAGTACTTC.

The chain couples TRBV28 to TRBJ2-1; 8 bases match TRBD2. J lost 2 bases, V lost 6 bases, and 9 bases had no gene match. CDR1 and CDR2 from the germline V gene are MDHEN and SYDVKM. The CDR3 extends over 16 amino acids. The CDR3 sequence is CASSRGGTLTYNEQFF. The CDR3 coding sequence is TGTGCCAGCAGCCGGGGGGGGACTCTTACCTACAATGAGCAGTTCTTC.

This clonotype showed up just a few times. The gene calls are TRBV6-6 and TRBJ2-3, with D possibly being TRBD1 (6 bases). Germline CDR1 MNHNY, CDR2 SVGAGI (reference sequence). V was trimmed by 6 bases and J by 9 bases, leaving 13 bases between them. This CDR3 comprises 12 residues. The CDR3 loop reads CASSPSQGTQYF. The CDR3 region has the DNA TGTGCCAGCAGCCCAAGTCAGGGGACGCAGTATTTT.

In this sample, this clonotype turned up many times. The J gene is TRBJ1-2, the V gene TRBV18, with no clear D. V was clipped by 3 bases and J by 3 bases, with 8 bases between them. CDR1 and CDR2 (germline): KGHSH, LQKENI. The CDR3 runs to 13 residues. This CDR3 is CASSPGRDYGYTF. CDR3 bases: TGTGCCAGCTCACCCGGCAGAGACTATGGCTACACCTTC. The full variable domain, in which reference TRBV18 and TRBJ1-2 provide the parts outside the CDR3, is NAGVMQNPRHLVRRRGQEARLRCSPMKGHSHVYWYRQLPEEGLKFMVYLQKENIIDESGMPKERFSAEFPKEGPSILRIQQVVRGDSAAYFCASSPGRDYGYTFGSGTRLTVV.

This clonotype was seen a few times. The V gene is TRBV12-3 or TRBV12-4, the J gene TRBJ2-5, with 14 bases lining up with TRBD2. The V gene end was trimmed by 0 bases and the J gene end by 7 bases; junction bases not matched to a gene: 7. The CDR3 has 17 residues. Here the CDR3 reads CASSLAAGLAGVGTQYF. As DNA, the CDR3 is TGTGCCAGCAGTTTAGCCGCGGGACTAGCGGGAGTCGGGACCCAGTACTTC.

The chain carries TRBV30 and TRBJ2-2, with D perhaps matching TRBD1 or TRBD2 (5 bases each). There are 14 residues in the CDR3. From germline, CDR1 is GTSNPN and CDR2 SVGIG (reference sequence). V was trimmed by 8 bases and J by 3 bases, leaving 16 bases between them. The CDR3 DNA sequence: TGTGCCCATTCCGGGACGAGGGACACCGGGGAGCTGTTTTTT. It encodes CAHSGTRDTGELFF.

This chain links TRBV7-2 with TRBJ2-1, with D unresolved. The CDR3 covers 14 residues. Germline-derived CDR1 and CDR2 are SGHTA and FQGNSA. The ends were cut back, 1 base at V and 10 bases at J, with 14 bases in the middle. The CDR3 spells CASSLGRVAGEQFF. DNA for the CDR3: TGTGCCAGCAGCTTAGGAAGGGTCGCTGGGGAGCAGTTCTTC.

V usage is TRBV28 and J usage is TRBJ2-1, with TRBD2 matching over 8 bases. CDR3 length: 14 residues. V was clipped by 5 bases and J by 4 bases; unmatched bases: 4. The V gene's germline CDR1 is MDHEN and CDR2 SYDVKM. The CDR3 DNA reads TGTGCCAGCAGTACTAGCGGACCTTACAATGAGCAGTTCTTC. This gives the protein CASSTSGPYNEQFF.